This is a list of T cell receptor beta chains from one sample in a study of beta chain features in type 1 diabetes. Sequenced by immunoSEQ multiplex PCR; TCRdb stores in-frame clones only, minus some. The data show around 15,000 clones, approximately 68% seen once. Material: Tregs from blood. The receptors shown here come from a man aged 25-40 years with type 1 diabetes. Each CDR3 is given with its conserved first and last residue. D genes are given only for firm matches. Clone size is stated in some rows and not others, as once, few, many or a class when expanded.

D gene,J gene,V gene,clone size,CDR3 protein,CDR3 DNA
TRBD1,TRBJ1-2,TRBV30,NA,CAWSVVGGDTF,TGTGCCTGGAGTGTTGTAGGGGGCGACACCTTC
NA,TRBJ2-7,TRBV7-9,NA,CASSLHHGQYF,TGTGCCAGCAGCTTACATCACGGGCAGTACTTC
NA,TRBJ1-1,TRBV23-1,NA,CASSLKRQLMNTEAFF,TGCGCCAGCAGTCTTAAACGACAGCTTATGAACACTGAAGCTTTCTTT
TRBD1,TRBJ2-7,TRBV6-1,once,CASRETGFYEQYF,TGTGCCAGCAGAGAGACAGGGTTCTACGAGCAGTACTTC
TRBD1,TRBJ2-1,TRBV5-4,once,CASSSTYRGESEQFF,TGTGCCAGCAGCTCCACTTACAGGGGGGAGAGTGAGCAGTTCTTC
NA,TRBJ2-7,TRBV5-4,once,CASSLRGRGDYEQYF,TGTGCCAGCAGCTTGCGGGGCAGGGGCGACTACGAGCAGTACTTC
NA,TRBJ1-1,TRBV5-6,NA,CASSLGPGGTEAFF,TGTGCCAGCAGCTTGGGCCCGGGAGGGACTGAAGCTTTCTTT
NA,TRBJ2-3,TRBV13,once,CASSFRASTDTQYF,TGTGCCAGCAGCTTCAGGGCGAGCACAGATACGCAGTATTTT
NA,TRBJ2-3,TRBV20-1,NA,CSARGSDTQYF,TGCAGTGCTAGGGGCTCGGATACGCAGTATTTT
TRBD1,TRBJ2-7,TRBV5-1,NA,CASSGTGGLVYEQYF,TGCGCCAGCAGCGGAACAGGGGGCTTAGTCTACGAGCAGTACTTC
TRBD1,TRBJ2-2,TRBV29-1,NA,CSVGTGNTGELFF,TGCAGCGTTGGGACAGGGAACACCGGGGAGCTGTTTTTT
NA,TRBJ2-6,TRBV10-3,few,CASSYSNSGANVLTF,TGTGCCAGCAGTTACTCGAACTCTGGGGCCAACGTCCTGACTTTC
NA,TRBJ2-3,TRBV6-5,once,CASSRGAADTQYF,TGTGCCAGCAGTCGCGGGGCGGCAGATACGCAGTATTTT
TRBD1,TRBJ2-2,TRBV30,once,CAWGTGITGELFF,TGTGCCTGGGGGACAGGGATCACCGGGGAGCTGTTTTTT
NA,TRBJ1-5,TRBV19,NA,CASKTTNDQPQHF,TGTGCCAGTAAAACGACAAACGATCAGCCCCAGCATTTT
TRBD1,TRBJ1-2,TRBV30,NA,CAGDRADYGGYTF,TGTGCCGGTGACAGGGCGGATTACGGGGGCTACACCTTC
NA,TRBJ2-2,TRBV6-1,NA,CASSEFGGSVGELFF,TGTGCCAGCAGTGAATTTGGAGGGTCAGTCGGGGAGCTGTTTTTT
TRBD1,TRBJ2-3,TRBV19,NA,CASSVGRQGRADTQYF,TGTGCCAGTAGTGTAGGTCGACAGGGGCGGGCAGATACGCAGTATTTT
TRBD2,TRBJ2-7,TRBV9,few,CASSGGGKDYEQYF,TGTGCCAGCAGCGGCGGGGGGAAGGACTACGAGCAGTACTTC
NA,TRBJ2-1,TRBV9,few,CASSVVGVEQFF,TGTGCCAGCAGCGTAGTGGGAGTTGAGCAGTTCTTC
NA,TRBJ2-5,TRBV2,NA,CASSERGRETQYF,TGTGCCAGCAGTGAGAGAGGCCGAGAGACCCAGTACTTC
NA,TRBJ1-5,TRBV10-3,NA,CATSTTDSNQPQHF,TGTGCCACCTCTACGACAGATAGCAATCAGCCCCAGCATTTT
NA,TRBJ2-1,TRBV4-1,NA,CASSQAVYNEQFF,TGCGCCAGCAGCCAGGCAGTATACAATGAGCAGTTCTTC
NA,TRBJ2-2,TRBV5-1,few,CASSLPSSTDNTGELFF,TGCGCCAGCAGCTTACCATCCTCGACAGATAACACCGGGGAGCTGTTTTTT
NA,TRBJ1-4,TRBV5-4,NA,CASSLDRNEKLFF,TGTGCCAGCAGCTTGGACAGAAATGAAAAACTGTTTTTT
NA,TRBJ2-7,TRBV7-2,few,CASSSQGYEQYF,TGTGCCAGCAGCTCGCAGGGCTACGAGCAGTACTTC
TRBD1,TRBJ1-5,TRBV4-1,NA,CASSQARTGGREQPQHF,TGCGCCAGCAGCCAAGCTCGGACAGGGGGGAGAGAGCAGCCCCAGCATTTT
TRBD2,TRBJ2-7,TRBV4-2,NA,CASSPGLAVTYEQYF,TGTGCCAGCAGCCCGGGACTAGCGGTTACCTACGAGCAGTACTTC
TRBD2,TRBJ2-5,TRBV4-3,NA,CASSRQREGLETQYF,TGCGCCAGCAGCCGCCAGCGGGAAGGGTTGGAGACCCAGTACTTC
NA,TRBJ1-4,TRBV6-9,few,CASSYGGASNEKLFF,TGTGCCAGCAGTTACGGGGGGGCGTCTAATGAAAAACTGTTTTTT
NA,TRBJ2-3,TRBV7-8,few,CASSLVPGSTDTQYF,TGTGCCAGCAGCTTAGTCCCCGGGAGCACAGATACGCAGTATTTT
TRBD2,TRBJ2-1,TRBV19,NA,CATTRGAGVGEQFF,TGTGCCACCACCCGTGGGGCGGGAGTAGGTGAGCAGTTCTTC
TRBD2,TRBJ2-1,TRBV5-1,NA,CASSLREGRNEQFF,TGCGCCAGCAGCTTAAGGGAGGGCAGAAATGAGCAGTTCTTC
TRBD2,TRBJ2-3,TRBV2,NA,CASSARLAAFTDTQYF,TGTGCCAGCAGTGCGCGGCTAGCGGCCTTCACAGATACGCAGTATTTT
NA,TRBJ2-1,TRBV10-3,NA,CAIKAGNEQFF,TGTGCCATCAAGGCAGGGAATGAGCAGTTCTTC
NA,TRBJ2-5,TRBV5-1,NA,CASSLQARQETQYF,TGCGCCAGCAGCTTGCAGGCCAGACAAGAGACCCAGTACTTC
TRBD1,TRBJ1-2,TRBV5-5,NA,CASSLGSTGRRFGYTF,TGTGCCAGCAGCTTGGGATCGACAGGGCGTCGTTTTGGCTACACCTTC
TRBD1,TRBJ2-2,TRBV11-2,NA,CASSSGQGHSGTGELFF,TGTGCCAGCAGCTCGGGACAGGGGCATAGTGGCACCGGGGAGCTGTTTTTT
TRBD2,TRBJ2-3,TRBV2,few,CASSVTSGRTDTQYF,TGTGCCAGCAGTGTTACTAGCGGGAGGACAGATACGCAGTATTTT
NA,TRBJ1-4,TRBV7-9,NA,CASSADTDNEKLFF,TGTGCCAGCAGCGCCGACACGGATAATGAAAAACTGTTTTTT
NA,TRBJ2-1,TRBV4-1,few,CASSQQTGVTEQFF,TGCGCCAGCAGCCAGCAGACGGGGGTGACCGAGCAGTTCTTC
NA,TRBJ1-2,TRBV5-4,NA,CASSLEGGVRVNYGYTF,TGTGCCAGCAGCTTGGAAGGAGGGGTCAGGGTGAACTATGGCTACACCTTC
TRBD1,TRBJ1-1,TRBV6-5,NA,CASSYSGTGVNTEAFF,TGTGCCAGCAGTTACAGCGGGACAGGGGTAAACACTGAAGCTTTCTTT